The rows below give T cell receptor beta chains drawn from one sample of a study of OX40 agonist ivuxolimab in advanced cancers. Here immunoSEQ multiplex PCR was the method, and the copy in TCRdb shows in-frame clones only, minus some. The sample consists of roughly 61,000 clones, over 75% of them appearing once. Sequenced here: CD4+ or CD8+ T cells sorted from blood, sampled in a trial of the OX40 agonist ivuxolimab. The receptors here all came from an adult with an advanced solid tumor such as melanoma, head and neck, liver or kidney cancer. CDR3s include the opening cysteine and the closing phenylalanine or tryptophan. A D gene is named only where the DNA matches it firmly. The size of a clone is reported for some rows only, either as once, few or many, or as a class for expanded clones.

cdr3_nt | cdr3_aa | d_call | j_call | clone_size | v_call
TGTGCCAGCAGTGCAATTTCCTACGAGCAGTACTTC | CASSAISYEQYF | - | TRBJ2-7 | - | TRBV2
TGTGCCACCAGCAGAGTTAGAGCGGGCTACGAGCAGTACTTC | CATSRVRAGYEQYF | - | TRBJ2-7 | - | TRBV15
TGTGCCTGGGTCCGGGACAGCAATTCACCCCTCCACTTT | CAWVRDSNSPLHF | TRBD1 | TRBJ1-6 | - | TRBV30
TGTGCCAGCGGTCCTAGGAGTCCTCTTTACTACGAGCAGTACTTC | CASGPRSPLYYEQYF | - | TRBJ2-7 | - | TRBV28
TGTGCCAGCACCCTAGCGGGGCGGGGTACGCAGTATTTT | CASTLAGRGTQYF | TRBD2 | TRBJ2-3 | - | TRBV6-5
TGTGCCAGCAGCTTGGGCCGACTAGCATCCGAGCAGTACTTC | CASSLGRLASEQYF | TRBD2 | TRBJ2-7 | - | TRBV5-6
TGTGCCAGCAGACCGGGACTTCACACCGGGGAGCTGTTTTTT | CASRPGLHTGELFF | - | TRBJ2-2 | - | TRBV28
TGTGCCTGGGCCTCCAGGGGGCCATTTGGCTACACCTTC | CAWASRGPFGYTF | TRBD1 | TRBJ1-2 | - | TRBV30
TGTGCCACCAGCAGAGCGGTTAGCCCCTACAATGAGCAGTTCTTC | CATSRAVSPYNEQFF | - | TRBJ2-1 | - | TRBV15
TGTGCCAGCAGCGGACAGGGGACGAATCAGCCCCAGCATTTT | CASSGQGTNQPQHF | TRBD1 | TRBJ1-5 | - | TRBV6-6
TGCGCCAGCAGCTTGCGGAGTCGGTCTAGCGACTCCTACGAGCAGTACTTC | CASSLRSRSSDSYEQYF | - | TRBJ2-7 | - | TRBV5-1
TGTGCCAGCAGCGTAGTAAGTGTGGACACCGGGGAGCTGTTTTTT | CASSVVSVDTGELFF | - | TRBJ2-2 | - | TRBV9
TGTGCCAGCAGCTTAGACCCTGACAGTGAAGCTTTCTTT | CASSLDPDSEAFF | - | TRBJ1-1 | - | TRBV7-9
TGTGCCAGCAGTTTAAGCGGTAGCGCCCAAGAGACCCAGTACTTC | CASSLSGSAQETQYF | - | TRBJ2-5 | - | TRBV28
TGTGCCAGCAGCCGATTTAGGGACAGAGATGAAAAACTGTTTTTT | CASSRFRDRDEKLFF | TRBD1 | TRBJ1-4 | - | TRBV7-8
TGCGCCAGCAGCTCAGGAATCGGGGCGTTGAACACTGAAGCTTTCTTT | CASSSGIGALNTEAFF | - | TRBJ1-1 | - | TRBV5-1
TGTGCCAGCAGCCGACAGGGGACCTCCTACGAGCAGTACTTC | CASSRQGTSYEQYF | TRBD1 | TRBJ2-7 | - | TRBV5-4
TGCAGTGCTAGAGAAGGTGATGGCTACACCTTC | CSAREGDGYTF | - | TRBJ1-2 | - | TRBV20-1
TGTGCCAGTACTGTAGCGTCCCGGACAGATAGCAATCAGCCCCAGCATTTT | CASTVASRTDSNQPQHF | - | TRBJ1-5 | - | TRBV19
TGTGCCAGCTCACCACCGACAATTGTCGAGGGCTACACCTTC | CASSPPTIVEGYTF | - | TRBJ1-2 | - | TRBV18
TGTGCCAGCAGCCCAGGTCTCTGGGCGAGGAATGAAAAACTGTTTTTT | CASSPGLWARNEKLFF | - | TRBJ1-4 | few | TRBV7-9
TGTGCCAGCAGCCTCAGGGGCCGGGGTGGCGGGGAGCTGTTTTTT | CASSLRGRGGGELFF | - | TRBJ2-2 | - | TRBV5-4
TGTGCCAGCCGCCTCTGGGATGCCACTGAAGCTTTCTTT | CASRLWDATEAFF | - | TRBJ1-1 | - | TRBV27
TGTGCCAGCAGACGAGGGGCCACCTTCTATGGCTACACCTTC | CASRRGATFYGYTF | - | TRBJ1-2 | - | TRBV2
TGTGCCAGCAGGTCCCACAGGGGCGAGGGCAATCAGCCCCAGCATTTT | CASRSHRGEGNQPQHF | TRBD1 | TRBJ1-5 | - | TRBV6-6
TGCGCCAGCAGCTTGGACCCGGGAGTGACAGATACGCAGTATTTT | CASSLDPGVTDTQYF | - | TRBJ2-3 | - | TRBV5-1
TGTGCCAGCAGTTTTCGGGGGTACAACTATGGCTACACCTTC | CASSFRGYNYGYTF | - | TRBJ1-2 | - | TRBV28
TGTGCCAGTAGCCGACTAGCGGGTCTCGATGAGCAGTTCTTC | CASSRLAGLDEQFF | TRBD2 | TRBJ2-1 | - | TRBV6-1
TGTGCCAGCAGCTCAGAGGGGCTAACCGGGGAGCTGTTTTTT | CASSSEGLTGELFF | - | TRBJ2-2 | once | TRBV7-9
TGTGCCAGCAGCGTAGTCTCGTCCGGTGGAAAACTGTTTTTT | CASSVVSSGGKLFF | - | TRBJ1-4 | - | TRBV9
TGCAGCGCCTGGGACAGCGCGAACACTGAAGCTTTCTTT | CSAWDSANTEAFF | TRBD1 | TRBJ1-1 | - | TRBV29-1
TGCGCCAGCAGCCAAGCCGTACAGGGGGGCTACGAGCAGTACTTC | CASSQAVQGGYEQYF | TRBD1 | TRBJ2-7 | few | TRBV4-1
TGCGCCAGCAGCACTCTAGCGGAACCCCAAGAGACCCAGTACTTC | CASSTLAEPQETQYF | TRBD2 | TRBJ2-5 | few | TRBV5-1
TGTGCCTGGAGTGGTGGAGGGGGCCAATACGAGCAGTACTTC | CAWSGGGGQYEQYF | - | TRBJ2-7 | - | TRBV30
TGTGCCAGCAGCCAAGAGGCCTGGAACACTGAAGCTTTCTTT | CASSQEAWNTEAFF | - | TRBJ1-1 | - | TRBV4-2
TGTGCCAGCAGCTTGGCAGGGCTAGCGGGACAAGAGACCCAGTACTTC | CASSLAGLAGQETQYF | TRBD2 | TRBJ2-5 | - | TRBV5-4
TGCAGCGTTGATCCTAGCACAGATACGCAGTATTTT | CSVDPSTDTQYF | - | TRBJ2-3 | - | TRBV29-1
TGTGCCTGGAGTCACGGAGGATCCCCTGGTCAGCCCCAGCATTTT | CAWSHGGSPGQPQHF | - | TRBJ1-5 | - | TRBV30
TGTGCCAGCAGCCCCGGGGGTATGGGGGCCAACGTCCTGACTTTC | CASSPGGMGANVLTF | - | TRBJ2-6 | - | TRBV7-3
TGTGCCAGCAGCGTGGGACAGATCGTGAACACTGAAGCTTTCTTT | CASSVGQIVNTEAFF | TRBD1 | TRBJ1-1 | - | TRBV5-8
TGTGCCAGCAGCTTAGAAGTCGGGACAGGGATAGAGACCCAGTACTTC | CASSLEVGTGIETQYF | TRBD1 | TRBJ2-5 | - | TRBV7-9
TGTGCCAGCAGCTTAGCTAGGCAGATGGGGTCGGGGGGCGCGAAGGCTTTCTTT | CASSLARQMGSGGAKAFF | - | TRBJ1-1 | - | TRBV11-2
TGTGCCAGTAGTATTTCGGCCCCCGGGGAGCTGTTTTTT | CASSISAPGELFF | - | TRBJ2-2 | - | TRBV19
TGCAGTGGACGGAAGAGGGAGACCCAGTACTTC | CSGRKRETQYF | - | TRBJ2-5 | - | TRBV20-1
TGTGCCAGCAGTTGGGGGGACAGGGGAAATGAAAAACTGTTTTTT | CASSWGDRGNEKLFF | TRBD1 | TRBJ1-4 | - | TRBV28